This T cell receptor (beta chain) was identified during a study of read filtering for tumor transcriptome and immune sequencing. Study findings and constraints: Sorted CD138-negative bone marrow cells were not purified T cells.

Every patient had bone marrow sampled while the disease was active. Turning to this clonotype: The target antigen is unknown. The junction departs from germline at one end; a sequencing error may be responsible.

Molecular barcoded adaptors covering alpha/delta and beta/gamma chains were used on about 0.4 ug RNA. Each CDR3 protein is one row after TCRdb ran MiXCR on the reads. The sample includes under 80,000 distinct CDR3 sequences, about 19% of them seen just once. Material for sequencing was a population of CD138-negative cells sorted from bone marrow. This receptor was taken from a donor aged 40 or over with multiple myeloma.

CDR3: CASSLGLDTRYF. The CDR3 DNA reads TGTGCCAGCAGTTTAGGGCTTGATACGCGGTATTTT. The chain links TRBV12-3 or TRBV12-4 to TRBJ2-3; unclear D gene. This CDR3 is built from 12 residues.